A selection of T cell receptor beta chains follows, all from one sample in a study of OX40 agonist ivuxolimab in advanced cancers. The assay was immunoSEQ multiplex PCR, and TCRdb's table has in-frame clones only and misses some. The data show about 20,000 clones, just over 85% seen once. Sequencing was performed on CD4+ or CD8+ T cells sorted from blood, taken in a trial of the OX40 agonist ivuxolimab. These receptors were obtained from an adult with an advanced solid tumor such as melanoma, head and neck, liver or kidney cancer. Each CDR3 is given with its conserved first and last residue. Some rows mark clone size as missing; the rest say once, few, many or name a class of expanded clone.

v_gene	abundance	j_gene	CDR3aa
TRBV27	NA	NA	CASRKQGGSYEQYF
TRBV7-3	few	TRBJ1-6	CASSSHNVPGVSRSPLHF
TRBV30	NA	TRBJ2-1	CVLVVSYNEQFF
TRBV19	NA	TRBJ1-5	CASTSTDRGNQPQHF
TRBV2	once	TRBJ1-6	CASSRSGGGNSPLHF
TRBV13	NA	TRBJ2-6	CASSLQAKAAPGANVLTF
TRBV5-1	few	TRBJ2-7	CASSLGRALKNEQYF
TRBV7-9	NA	TRBJ1-2	CASSFLGENGYTF
TRBV29-1	once	TRBJ2-7	CSVRTDAYEQYF
TRBV6-5	NA	TRBJ2-5	CASSLQGERETQYF
TRBV5-1	NA	TRBJ2-7	CASRRQDSYEQYF
TRBV7-6	NA	TRBJ2-5	CASSSLSVTWDF
TRBV9	NA	TRBJ2-5	CASSVGLAGGETQYF
TRBV18	NA	TRBJ2-2	CASSRAGRTGELFF
TRBV7-2	NA	TRBJ2-3	CASSLVPLSTDTQYF
TRBV5-8	NA	TRBJ1-5	CASSRERTGSGPQHF
TRBV5-4	NA	TRBJ1-2	CASSLALAGSLTGYTF
TRBV19	NA	TRBJ2-3	CASSIGGGFSSDTQYF
TRBV19	NA	TRBJ2-5	CASSVRDLETQYF
TRBV7-6	NA	TRBJ2-7	CASSPLAAYEQYF
TRBV29-1	NA	TRBJ2-7	CSVSRGWSYEQYF
TRBV11-3	few	TRBJ2-3	CASSLPPLAGGLGGTQYF
TRBV4-2	NA	TRBJ2-7	CASSQGTGGSGGTYEQYF
TRBV9	NA	TRBJ2-7	CASSVSNLAPYEQYF
TRBV2	few	TRBJ2-1	CASGTSGYNEQFF
TRBV5-6	NA	TRBJ2-5	CASSRPGETQYF
TRBV11-2	NA	TRBJ1-6	CASSTGTLGNSPLHF
TRBV6-5	NA	TRBJ1-1	CASSYSDEAFF
TRBV4-3	NA	TRBJ1-1	CASSQDFGDEAFF
TRBV9	NA	TRBJ2-3	CASSPIMRASTDTQYF
TRBV19	NA	TRBJ1-1	CASSYSGTRDTEAFF
TRBV5-6	NA	TRBJ2-5	CASKISGTGQETQYF
TRBV6-5	NA	TRBJ1-3	CASRHTGGTGNTIYF
TRBV7-2	NA	TRBJ1-3	CASSLGLGTADSGNTIYF